This is a list of T cell receptor beta chains from one sample in a study of blood T cells in healthy people across ages. TCRdb itself ran the 5' RACE reads through MiXCR, one entry per CDR3 protein. This table holds 250,000 to 300,000 distinct CDR3 sequences, roughly 26% found once. The sample comprised blood. The origin of the receptors is a woman in her sixties or seventies in good health. Each CDR3 is given with its conserved first and last residue. Fields, in order: CDR3 DNA, CDR3 protein, V gene, J gene, clone size, D gene. A D gene is named only where the DNA matches it firmly. For some rows the clone size is stated as once, few or many, or as a class when expanded; others skip it.

TGCAGCGTGGACGCACCGGGACAGGAAAAACTGTTTTTT,CSVDAPGQEKLFF,TRBV29-1,TRBJ1-4,few,TRBD1
TGCAGTGCTAGTCGCAGCGGGAGCTACAATGAGCAGTTCTTC,CSASRSGSYNEQFF,TRBV20-1,TRBJ2-1,few,TRBD2
TGTGCCAGCAACACCGACAGGGGCGCTGAAGCTTTCTTT,CASNTDRGAEAFF,TRBV6-2/TRBV6-3,TRBJ1-1,NA,TRBD1
TGTGCCAGCAGCCAAGATTTACCCAATGAGCAGTTCTTC,CASSQDLPNEQFF,TRBV3-1,TRBJ2-1,NA,NA
TGTGCCAGCAGTTTGTCCCGAGACAGGGGTTTGGGCACTGAAGCTTTCTTT,CASSLSRDRGLGTEAFF,TRBV28,TRBJ1-1,few,TRBD1
TGCAGTGCTAGAGATATGGGACTCCGCTACGAGCAGTACTTC,CSARDMGLRYEQYF,TRBV20-1,TRBJ2-7,few,NA
TGTGCCAGCAGTTATGGTATACAAGAGACCCAGTACTTC,CASSYGIQETQYF,TRBV6-2/TRBV6-3,TRBJ2-5,few,NA
TGTACCAGCAGCCAAGGCGGGAAATACAATGAGCAGTTCTTC,CTSSQGGKYNEQFF,TRBV3-1,TRBJ2-1,few,NA
TGTGCCACCTTGCTAATAGCGGGAGAAGGGTACAATGAGCAGTTCTTC,CATLLIAGEGYNEQFF,TRBV6-1,TRBJ2-1,few,TRBD2
TGTGCCACCAGTGAGGGGGCAAACATTCAGTACTTC,CATSEGANIQYF,TRBV24-1,TRBJ2-4,NA,NA
TGTGCCAGCAGTGCCCGGACGCGAGGGTACTACGAGCAGTACTTC,CASSARTRGYYEQYF,TRBV12-3/TRBV12-4,TRBJ2-7,few,NA
TGCAGTGCTAGAGGGAGGGGACTAGCGGGTCCTGACTGGGAGGGCCCCACAGATACGCAGTATTTT,CSARGRGLAGPDWEGPTDTQYF,TRBV20-1,TRBJ2-3,NA,TRBD2
TGCGCCAGCAGCCGGGGTGGCGGATCCGGGGAGCTGTTTTTT,CASSRGGGSGELFF,TRBV5-1,TRBJ2-2,NA,NA
TGTGCCAGCAGCTCCAGAGAGGATTCGGCTTTCTTT,CASSSREDSAFF,TRBV11-2,TRBJ1-1,once,NA
TGTGCCAGCAGACGACAGGGGGCATATGGCTACACCTTC,CASRRQGAYGYTF,TRBV14,TRBJ1-2,NA,TRBD1
TGTACCAGCAGTTTTGGGGCAGAGGGCAAATATGGCTACACCTTC,CTSSFGAEGKYGYTF,TRBV28,TRBJ1-2,NA,NA
TGCGCCAGCAGCTTGGACGGGGGGATGCAGCCCCAGCATTTT,CASSLDGGMQPQHF,TRBV5-1,TRBJ1-5,NA,NA
TGCGCCAGCAGCAGGGTGATAGGTCAGGAGACCCAGTACTTC,CASSRVIGQETQYF,TRBV4-1,TRBJ2-5,NA,NA
TGCAGTGCCGGGGGCGCCTATAGCAATCAGCCCCAGCATTTT,CSAGGAYSNQPQHF,TRBV20-1,TRBJ1-5,few,NA
TGTGCCAGCAGTTACGTTAGTAATCGCAATGAGCAGTTCTTC,CASSYVSNRNEQFF,TRBV6-5,TRBJ2-1,NA,NA
TGCGCCAGCAGCTTGGAGTCTAATCTGAACACTGAAGCTTTCTTT,CASSLESNLNTEAFF,TRBV5-1,TRBJ1-1,NA,NA
TGTGCCATCGGTCCTAGCGGGAGGGCCAATGAGCAGTTCTTC,CAIGPSGRANEQFF,TRBV10-3,TRBJ2-1,few,TRBD2
TGTGCCAGCAGTAAGGAGGGCTCTGGAAACACCATATATTTT,CASSKEGSGNTIYF,TRBV27,TRBJ1-3,few,NA
TGTGCCAGCTCACCACCGGGACTAGTCACCTACGAGCAGTACTTC,CASSPPGLVTYEQYF,TRBV18,TRBJ2-7,NA,TRBD2
TGCGCCAGCAGCGAAGAGAGAGGACCCCAGCATTTT,CASSEERGPQHF,TRBV5-1,TRBJ1-5,few,NA
TGTGCCAGCAGCCCTAGGACAGGGAGCTATGGCTACACCTTC,CASSPRTGSYGYTF,TRBV3-1,TRBJ1-2,NA,TRBD1
TGTGCCAGCAGCTCCCAGGGGGCTAGCGAGACCGGGGAGCTGTTTTTT,CASSSQGASETGELFF,TRBV7-9,TRBJ2-2,few,TRBD1
TGCAGTGCTCCCAACCAAGGTGGGGAACTGTTTTTT,CSAPNQGGELFF,TRBV20-1,TRBJ1-4,NA,NA
TGCAGTGCTAGAGATTGGGGCACAGATACGCAGTATTTT,CSARDWGTDTQYF,TRBV20-1,TRBJ2-3,NA,NA
TGTGCCAGCAGTTACTCGATAGGGGCTAGAGAGCAGTTCTTC,CASSYSIGAREQFF,TRBV6-2/TRBV6-3,TRBJ2-1,NA,NA
TGCAGTGCCCCACTGGGCGGGAGGGCCCGCGAGCAGTTCTTC,CSAPLGGRAREQFF,TRBV20-1,TRBJ2-1,few,TRBD2
TGTGCCAGCAGTTCCCCGGGACAGGGGCATGAAAAACTGTTTTTT,CASSSPGQGHEKLFF,TRBV28,TRBJ1-4,few,TRBD1
TGTGCCAGCCTCGGGTTTGAGACCCAGTACTTC,CASLGFETQYF,TRBV28,TRBJ2-5,NA,NA
TGCAGTGCTAGCCTCGGGAGGGCCGCCAATGAGCAGTTCTTC,CSASLGRAANEQFF,TRBV20-1,TRBJ2-1,NA,TRBD2
TGCAGCGTTGCTTCGGGCCTCAAACCGAACGAGCAGTACTTC,CSVASGLKPNEQYF,TRBV29-1,TRBJ2-7,NA,NA
TGTGCCAGCAGCTCAAGGACAGCCAAGAATGAAAAACTGTTTTTT,CASSSRTAKNEKLFF,TRBV11-1,TRBJ1-4,few,NA
TGTGCCAGCAGCCCCGACGGGGCGAACTATGGCTACACCTTC,CASSPDGANYGYTF,TRBV7-3,TRBJ1-2,NA,NA
TGCAGCGGAGCAGGTTTAGATACGCAGTATTTT,CSGAGLDTQYF,TRBV29-1,TRBJ2-3,NA,NA
TGTGCCAGCAGTTTAAGGGACAGGGGCCTTCGCTGGAATTCACCCCTCCACTTT,CASSLRDRGLRWNSPLHF,TRBV27,TRBJ1-6,few,TRBD1
TGTGCCAGCAGCTTAACTTCAGGGGGACGGGGTGGCTACACCTTC,CASSLTSGGRGGYTF,TRBV7-2,TRBJ1-2,NA,TRBD1
TGTGCCAGCAGTTCAGGAGAGCGTGAAAAACTGTTTTTT,CASSSGEREKLFF,TRBV28,TRBJ1-4,NA,NA
TGTGCCAGCAGCTTAGCGGGGAGGGGGAACAATGAGCAGTTCTTC,CASSLAGRGNNEQFF,TRBV11-2,TRBJ2-1,few,NA
TGTGCCAGCAGCTCGAGGGCAGGGGTCTCGAACACCGGGGAGCTGTTTTTT,CASSSRAGVSNTGELFF,TRBV7-2,TRBJ2-2,NA,NA
TGTGCCAGCAGCCACCCGAACGACTACGAGCAGTACTTC,CASSHPNDYEQYF,TRBV13,TRBJ2-7,few,NA
TGTGCCAGCAGTTTAGTTTTAGCGGTTGAGCAGTTCTTC,CASSLVLAVEQFF,TRBV12-3/TRBV12-4,TRBJ2-1,NA,NA
TGCAGTGCTAGAGTGTCGGCAACCAATGAGCAGTTCTTC,CSARVSATNEQFF,TRBV20-1,TRBJ2-1,NA,NA